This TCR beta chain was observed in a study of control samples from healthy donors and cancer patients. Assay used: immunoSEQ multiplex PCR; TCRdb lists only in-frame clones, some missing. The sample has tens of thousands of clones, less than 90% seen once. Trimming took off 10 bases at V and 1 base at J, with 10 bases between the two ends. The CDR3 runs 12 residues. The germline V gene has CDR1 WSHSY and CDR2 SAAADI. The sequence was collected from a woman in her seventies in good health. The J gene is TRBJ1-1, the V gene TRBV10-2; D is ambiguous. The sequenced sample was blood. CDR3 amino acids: CATSDGNTEAFF. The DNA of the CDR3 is TGCGCCACCTCGGACGGGAACACTGAAGCTTTCTTT.